The sequence of this T cell receptor beta chain was determined in a study of T-cell memory formation after mild COVID-19. Study-level points and caveats: Pre-infection memory carried some responding clones, suggesting that cross-reactive memory joined. The CD4+ clones that contracted clustered mainly within CM and EM, and the CD8+ clones concentrated in EMRA.

TCR alpha and TCR beta cDNA libraries carrying sample barcodes and UMIs were produced by 5'RACE using constant-segment primers. TCRdb independently ran MiXCR on the 5' RACE reads; one entry per CDR3 protein. The sample lists more than 120,000 distinct CDR3 sequences; 15% to 20% were seen once. In this sample, this clonotype turned up a few times. Its antigen is unidentified. Trimming took off 2 bases at V and 2 bases at J, with 9 bases between the two ends. The CDR3 has 14 amino acids. Germline CDR1 reads MNHNY; CDR2 reads SVGAGI (reference sequence). This chain joins TRBV6-6 and TRBJ1-2; a possible D gene is TRBD1 (5 bases). Sequences were obtained from PBMCs or a T cell subset sorted from them (not recorded which). This TCR was sampled from an adult woman who had mild COVID-19 (a few samples of this study predate the infection). Cell type and time point are not known. In DNA, the CDR3 is TGTGCCAGCAGTTACGATTGGGGGAACTATGGCTACACCTTC. This encodes CASSYDWGNYGYTF.